This T cell receptor beta chain was obtained from a study of siplizumab effects on memory and regulatory T cells. Study-level results: Most alloreactive clones went unmapped to unstimulated subsets; only a minor fraction mapped. Siplizumab significantly brought down the alloreactive sequences that trace back to unstimulated CD4+ memory cells. No functional test confirmed suppression by proliferating siplizumab-culture Tregs.

CDR1 ENHRY and CDR2 SYGVKD come from the germline V gene. CDR3 length equals 15 residues. V lost 6 bases to trimming and J lost 0 bases, with 14 bases between them. Assaying covered about 10^5 TCR templates per sample. The table came from immunoSEQ multiplex PCR; TCRdb's copy has only in-frame clones and leaves some out. The sample shows 87,000 or so clones, about 93% of them seen only once. Turning to this clone: What it recognizes is unknown.

This sequence originates from a human donor in good health. The specimen was non-Treg CD4+ T cells sorted from blood. The V call is TRBV10-3, the J call TRBJ1-2; tentative D call: TRBD1 (6 bases). CDR3 sequence: CAIRATGLPNYGYTF. Here the CDR3 DNA reads TGTGCCATCAGGGCTACAGGGTTGCCTAACTATGGCTACACCTTC.